This paragraph covers one TCR beta chain sequence. Its target is not known. These data originate in a study of OX40 agonist ivuxolimab in advanced cancers. Across the whole study: Among those enrolled, mean age was about 63 years (range roughly 20 to 79) and about 81% were male. Patients achieving partial responses numbered three: one hepatocellular carcinoma case and two cutaneous melanoma cases. Findings and caveats of the study: Dosing at 0.1 to 3.0 mg/kg was accompanied by clonal expansion of CD4+ and CD8+ blood T cells by week 6. Certain nonresponding patients likewise had low normalized T-cell clonal expansion.

Sequencing was performed with immunoSEQ multiplex PCR; in TCRdb, only in-frame clones are kept and a portion is missing. The sample includes about 18,000 clones, approximately 85% of them seen just once. The specimen was CD4+ or CD8+ T cells sorted from blood, collected in a trial of the OX40 agonist ivuxolimab. The origin of this receptor is an adult with an advanced solid tumor such as melanoma, head and neck, liver or kidney cancer.

This CDR3 is CASSEARGGEQYF. CDR3 coding DNA: TGCGCCAGCAGTGAGGCCAGGGGTGGCGAGCAGTACTTC. The rearrangement links TRBV10-2 to TRBJ2-7; D is possibly TRBD1 (6 bases). Germline lookup yields CDR1 WSHSY and CDR2 SAAADI. This CDR3 contains 13 residues. Between the trimmed V and J ends, which lost 2 bases and 6 bases, there was a span of 11 bases.